This T cell receptor beta chain stems from a study of T cell changes during pregnancy in multiple sclerosis. Here immunoSEQ multiplex PCR was the method, and the copy in TCRdb shows in-frame clones only, minus some. Among tens of thousands of clones listed, roughly 90% were seen once. The material sequenced was CD4+ T cells from peripheral blood mononuclear cells, taken in the third trimester of pregnancy. The source is a female donor in good health, enrolled as a control in a pregnancy study.

This chain's CDR3 is CASSYTSGGDGYTF. CDR3 DNA: TGTGCCAGCAGCTATACGAGCGGGGGCGATGGCTACACCTTC. This chain connects TRBV6-1 to TRBJ1-2; tentative D call: TRBD1 (6 bases). CDR1 is MNHNS, CDR2 SASEGT, per germline. Trimming shortened V by 6 bases and J by 6 bases, and 17 bases separated the two germline ends. This CDR3 contains 14 residues.